The entry below describes one TCR beta chain. In the authors' methods: Amplified reference gene primers provided the basis for estimating nucleated cell counts. The repertoire was sequenced with immunoSEQ multiplex PCR; TCRdb's copy has only in-frame clones and lacks some. V, J and clone size were drawn from that table, and D and trimming were deduced from the DNA. The repertoire holds just over 650,000 clones, with over 80% as singletons. This sample was included in a study of blood T cell repertoires in COVID-19. Overall study context: Both acute and convalescent COVID-19 samples were obtained from the United States, Italy and Spain. PBMCs, B-cell-depleted T cells, or T cells were the source of the cDNA or gDNA that made up the material.

The CDR3 covers 14 residues. The V and J ends lost 2 bases and 0 bases respectively, with 9 bases between them. CDR1 and CDR2 (germline): SGHKS, YYEKEE (reference sequence). The rearrangement joins TRBV5-5 to TRBJ2-7; D call uncertain. This TCR came from a woman in her late teens or twenties with acute or convalescent COVID-19. Specimen: peripheral blood. CDR3 sequence reads: CASSLTRFSYEQYF. The CDR3 nucleotides read TGTGCCAGCAGCTTAACCAGGTTCTCCTACGAGCAGTACTTC.